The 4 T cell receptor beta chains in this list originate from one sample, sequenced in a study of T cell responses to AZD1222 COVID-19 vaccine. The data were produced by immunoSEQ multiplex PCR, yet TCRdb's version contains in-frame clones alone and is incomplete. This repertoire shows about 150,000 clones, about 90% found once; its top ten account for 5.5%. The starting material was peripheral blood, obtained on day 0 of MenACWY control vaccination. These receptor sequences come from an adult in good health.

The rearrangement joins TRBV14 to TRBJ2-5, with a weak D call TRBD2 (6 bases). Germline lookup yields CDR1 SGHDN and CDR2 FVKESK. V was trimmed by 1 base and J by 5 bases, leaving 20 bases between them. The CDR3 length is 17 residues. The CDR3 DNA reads TGTGCCAGCAGCCAAGGACGACTAGGGAGCCTTTATGAGACCCAGTACTTC. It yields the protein CASSQGRLGSLYETQYF.

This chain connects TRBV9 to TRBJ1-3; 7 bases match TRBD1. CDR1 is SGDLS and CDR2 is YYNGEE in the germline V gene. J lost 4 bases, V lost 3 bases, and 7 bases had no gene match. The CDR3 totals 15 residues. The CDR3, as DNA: TGTGCCAGCAGCGGGGCCCAAGGGGGCGGAAACACCATATATTTT. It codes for CASSGAQGGGNTIYF.

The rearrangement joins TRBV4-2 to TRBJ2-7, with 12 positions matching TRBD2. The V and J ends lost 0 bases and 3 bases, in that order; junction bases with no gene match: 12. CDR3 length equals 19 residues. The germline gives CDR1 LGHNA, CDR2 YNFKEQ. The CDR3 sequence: CASSQDLLRLAGGNYEQYF. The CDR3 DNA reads TGTGCCAGCAGCCAAGATCTATTACGGCTAGCGGGAGGGAACTACGAGCAGTACTTC.

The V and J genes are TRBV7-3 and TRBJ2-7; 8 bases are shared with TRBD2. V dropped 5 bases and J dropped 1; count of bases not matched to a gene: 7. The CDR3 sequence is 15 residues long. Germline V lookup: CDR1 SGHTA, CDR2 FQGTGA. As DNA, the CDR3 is TGTGCCAGCAGCCCGAGGCCGGGAGGGTCCTACGAGCAGTACTTC. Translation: CASSPRPGGSYEQYF.